This is a list of T cell receptor beta chains from one sample in a study of CD8+ T cells in alopecia areata. Produced via immunoSEQ multiplex PCR; TCRdb's table is partial and in-frame only. The repertoire includes more than 140,000 clones, about 85% of them detected once, and less than 15% sits in the top ten. Sequencing was performed on CD8+ T cells sorted from blood, taken at week 4, from a patient treated with tofacitinib. These receptors all stem from a human donor with alopecia areata. The CDR3 runs from the conserved cysteine through the conserved F or W. D genes are given only for firm matches.

d_call	v_call	j_call	cdr3_aa
-	TRBV13	TRBJ1-1	CASSTKDHSFPAMNTEAFF
-	TRBV7-9	TRBJ2-7	CASSLTPHEQYF
-	TRBV10-2	TRBJ2-1	CASSGVSDEQFF
-	TRBV5-6	TRBJ2-1	CASSLGTSSPGAYNEQFF
-	TRBV29-1	TRBJ2-1	CSVPRSYNEQFF
-	TRBV7-8	TRBJ2-2	CASSRTGNTGELFF
TRBD1	TRBV9	TRBJ1-2	CASRTGSSGYGYTF
-	TRBV7-2	TRBJ2-3	CASSSGKDTQYF
-	TRBV13	TRBJ2-7	CASSLGRTYEQYF
-	TRBV29-1	TRBJ2-7	CSVEDYRGSYEQYF
TRBD2	TRBV6-5	TRBJ2-3	CASSFGTSGGTDTQYF
-	TRBV2	TRBJ2-1	CASFSGNEQFF
-	TRBV29-1	TRBJ2-7	CSVEGGTSYEQYF
-	TRBV27	TRBJ2-5	CASSFPQGTQYF
-	TRBV19	TRBJ2-3	CASSLQGSLDTQYF
-	TRBV5-4	TRBJ1-1	CASSFQTPTTEAFF
-	TRBV29-1	TRBJ1-2	CSAPTDYGYTF
-	TRBV5-1	TRBJ1-1	CASRAGNEAFF
-	TRBV11-2	TRBJ2-1	CASSLDGFRTDAYNEQFF
-	TRBV2	TRBJ2-1	CASQGGRNEQFF
-	TRBV7-9	TRBJ2-5	CASSSWGPVIQETQYF
-	TRBV6-5	TRBJ2-3	CASSYGAETSTDTQYF
TRBD2	TRBV5-1	TRBJ2-3	CASSPGLATTDTQYF
TRBD1	TRBV4-1	TRBJ1-2	CASSQEGQGLLGGYTF
-	TRBV4-2	TRBJ2-1	CASSQGAAGLNEQFF
-	TRBV13	TRBJ2-5	CASSLWEDQETQYF
TRBD1	TRBV29-1	TRBJ2-2	CSGAEEGASRSNTGELFF
-	TRBV29-1	TRBJ2-2	CSVEGTRSTGELFF
-	TRBV6-1	TRBJ1-1	CASSIKGLNTEAFF
TRBD1	TRBV30	TRBJ2-7	CAWSRTGLDEQYF
-	TRBV7-2	TRBJ2-7	CASTSTTGRLGEQYF
-	TRBV4-1	TRBJ2-7	CASSQANSYEQYF
-	TRBV7-3	TRBJ2-2	CASSLTGRHTGELFF
TRBD1	TRBV6-1	TRBJ2-2	CASSGTGTGELFF
-	TRBV29-1	TRBJ2-5	CSVDTGQETQYF
TRBD1	TRBV4-1	TRBJ1-1	CASSQEGTGSFGGTEAFF
-	TRBV7-9	TRBJ2-5	CASSPRETQYF
-	TRBV2	TRBJ2-3	CASSGLDTQYF
-	TRBV18	TRBJ2-7	CASSGGTVYEQYF
TRBD1	TRBV5-1	TRBJ1-2	CASSRGQGPAGYTF
-	TRBV6-5	TRBJ2-1	CASSYSMGRGSNEQFF
TRBD2	TRBV7-9	TRBJ2-7	CASSSPSGATSYEQYF
-	TRBV7-9	TRBJ2-7	CASSPSSYEQYF
-	TRBV2	TRBJ2-3	CASLSSTDTQYF
-	TRBV4-1	TRBJ2-7	CASSQVDGEYEQYF
TRBD2	TRBV7-9	TRBJ2-5	CASSLLNSGAQETQYF
-	TRBV7-8	TRBJ1-5	CASSLVSNQPQHF
-	TRBV5-1	TRBJ1-1	CASSYTPSAGTEAFF
-	TRBV15	TRBJ2-7	CATSRIRGNYEQYF
TRBD2	TRBV11-2	TRBJ2-3	CASSHRAGGLQDTQYF
TRBD1	TRBV7-9	TRBJ2-1	CASTGGEQFF
-	TRBV19	TRBJ2-1	CASSITQGGEQFF
-	TRBV29-1	TRBJ2-2	CSVEGWSGEYTGELFF
-	TRBV9	TRBJ2-7	CASSPGTGSSYEQYF
-	TRBV27	TRBJ2-7	CASSPSYEQYF
-	TRBV7-7	TRBJ2-5	CASSLASGEQETQYF
-	TRBV5-6	TRBJ2-1	CASSEGRLTEQFF
-	TRBV7-6	TRBJ2-7	CASSQFNGGQPYEQYF
-	TRBV27	TRBJ2-5	CASSLSSRPKGETQYF